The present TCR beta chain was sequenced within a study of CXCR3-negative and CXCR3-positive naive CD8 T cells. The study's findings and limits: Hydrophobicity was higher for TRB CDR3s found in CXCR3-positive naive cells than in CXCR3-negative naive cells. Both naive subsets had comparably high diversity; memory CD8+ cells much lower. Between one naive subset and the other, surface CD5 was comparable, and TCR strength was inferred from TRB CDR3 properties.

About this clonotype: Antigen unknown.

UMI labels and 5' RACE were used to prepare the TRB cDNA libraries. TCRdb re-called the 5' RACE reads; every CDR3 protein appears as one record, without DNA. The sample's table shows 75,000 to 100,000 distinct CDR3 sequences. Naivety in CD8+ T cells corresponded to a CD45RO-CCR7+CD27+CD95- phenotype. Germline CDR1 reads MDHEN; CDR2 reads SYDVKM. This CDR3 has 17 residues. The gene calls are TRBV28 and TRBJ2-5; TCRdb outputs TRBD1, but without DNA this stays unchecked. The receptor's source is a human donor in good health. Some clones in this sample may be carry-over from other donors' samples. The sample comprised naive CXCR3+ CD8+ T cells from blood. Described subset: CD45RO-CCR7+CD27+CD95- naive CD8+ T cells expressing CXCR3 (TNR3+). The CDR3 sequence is CASSPTVPGAVAETQYF.